This entry concerns a single T cell receptor beta chain. This clonotype has just one count. What antigen it recognizes has not been identified. No much larger clone exists at a distance of one base, and base qualities are not known. One read alone lends weak support. High-throughput TCR beta sequencing profiled peripheral blood CD8+ and CD4+ T cells from healthy donors, Susac syndrome patients and multiple sclerosis patients. The multiple sclerosis controls were treatment-naive patients who had stable or active relapsing-remitting disease and met the revised McDonald criteria. CD8+ TEMRA cells were enriched by FACS, while bulk CD8+ and CD4+ T cells were purified by magnetic negative isolation. Blood was drawn into EDTA tubes, processed within 24 hours, and PBMCs were isolated by density gradient centrifugation. PBMCs intended for TCR sequencing were frozen in liquid nitrogen and were later thawed in a 37 degrees C water bath. The sorted or isolated CD4+, CD8+ and CD8+ TEMRA cells reached a purity of at least 90%.

These data originate in a study of CD8 T cells in Susac syndrome (dated by TCRdb to between 2018 and 2020). Study-level background: Whether CD8+ T cell activation and differentiation in Susac syndrome was antigen driven was tested using repertoire sequencing. Clonality of the CD8+ T cell repertoire was compared between 11 to 12 healthy donors, approximately 14 Susac syndrome patients and under 19 multiple sclerosis patients.

V sheds 7 bases and J sheds 8 bases, leaving 17 bases between their ends. The CDR3 runs 13 residues from the cysteine to the phenylalanine. Just CDR3 DNA is preserved here, 39 bases in frame from base 1. What the authors observed across the whole study: The number of individuals in the TCR sequencing and HLA analysis was acknowledged as relatively small.

RNA was extracted using the RNeasy kit, and roughly 0.45 to 1 microgram was reverse transcribed with random hexamers. The immunoSEQ multiplex PCR assay, covering 54 Vbeta and 13 Jbeta segments, was used to amplify TCR beta CDR3 regions. PCR amplification bias was corrected using a synthetic template baseline for primer optimization and computational correction. On the study's bioinformatics: Only productive sequences were kept, with reads annotated to V, D and J genes according to IMGT and analyzed in immunoSEQ Analyzer. Clonality was computed as one minus Shannon entropy normalized by log2 of the number of productive unique sequences. For each patient and control, public and private clones were evaluated among the 100 most prevalent clones. Susac-specific clones were defined as absent from healthy and MS cohorts, about 1,100 published viral clones and other ImmuneACCESS disease sequences. TCRdb's own reprocessing of the public reads used fastp at Q25 and MiXCR and kept productive beta chains. A single entry per CDR3 protein holds the most common genes and DNA from its merged rows. These V and J calls derive from TCRdb rather than the authors' analysis. The sample table holds about 300,000 distinct CDR3 sequences, of which approximately 85% were seen once. 0.21% of the sample rests with the top ten.

This TCR was recovered from a human donor with multiple sclerosis. The V and J genes are TRBV12-3 or TRBV12-4 and TRBJ1-2, and the D gene may be TRBD1, 6 bases matching. Sequenced sample: CD8+ T cells from PBMCs. CDR3 region: CASNPGTFSGYTF. The DNA is as follows: TGTGCCAGCAACCCCGGGACATTCAGCGGCTACACCTTC.